One sample yielded the 12 T cell receptor beta chains listed below, sequenced in a study of regulatory and conventional T cells in RAG deficiency. Profiled with immunoSEQ multiplex PCR; TCRdb holds only in-frame clones, not every one. The table records 34,000 or so clones, around 76% of them present only once. Blood CD4+ CD25-low CD127-high conventional T cells supplied the genomic DNA template. The data were also submitted as part of a second study, on regulatory T cells. That publication notes: Amplification used 52 TRBV primers and 13 TRBJ primers.

Input material: CD4+ effector T cells sorted from blood. The receptors shown here come from a human donor in good health.

The chain has TRBV25-1 and TRBJ1-2, with D maybe TRBD1 (6 bases). The V end was cut by 6 bases, the J end by 1 base, with 18 bases between. From germline, CDR1 is MGHDK and CDR2 SYGVNS. The CDR3 is made up of 16 amino acids. The CDR3 nucleotides read TGTGCCAGCAGGGGGACAACGTCGGAACATAACTATGGCTACACCTTC. This codes for CASRGTTSEHNYGYTF.

A few counts support this clone. The chain carries TRBV6-5 and TRBJ1-2; D not resolved. Trimming took 5 bases from V and 6 from J, leaving 16 bases between them. From germline, CDR1 is MNHEY and CDR2 SVGAGI. There are 14 residues in the CDR3. The CDR3: CASSDRWSVDGYTF. As DNA, the CDR3 is TGTGCCAGCAGTGACCGGTGGAGTGTGGATGGCTACACCTTC.

Concerning this clone: One end of the junction varies from germline; a read error may be responsible. V gene TRBV6-5 combines with J gene TRBJ2-1; possible D gene TRBD2, 7 bases. This CDR3 comprises 13 residues. Germline CDR1 reads MNHEY; CDR2 reads SVGAGI. The CDR3 loop reads CASSRQQGGEPFF. The CDR3 DNA reads as TGTGCCAGCAGTAGACAACAGGGAGGGGAGCCGTTCTTC.

This clone was seen once. This sequence joins TRBV4-1 and TRBJ2-5; TRBD2 aligns across 11 bases. The germline gives CDR1 MGHRA, CDR2 YSYEKL. The CDR3 has 17 residues. After removal of 0 bases from V and 5 bases from J, the junction contained 8 bases not matched to a gene. The CDR3 region is CASSQDLVAGGRETQYF. In DNA, the CDR3 is TGCGCCAGCAGCCAAGATCTGGTAGCGGGGGGGCGTGAGACCCAGTACTTC.

For the CDR3, the DNA is TGTGCCAGCAGCTTAGTGTTAGCCGGCTACACCTTC. Protein sequence: CASSLVLAGYTF. V gene TRBV11-2 combines with J gene TRBJ1-2; D not resolved. This CDR3 is built from 12 residues. Trimming took off 1 base at V and 8 bases at J, with 8 bases between the two ends. The germline V gene has CDR1 SGHAT and CDR2 FQNNGV.

The rearrangement links TRBV30 to TRBJ2-4, with 11 bases fitting TRBD1. With 4 bases clipped from V and 8 bases from J, the junction kept 7 bases outside the gene matches. The CDR3 is 14 residues long. Germline values: CDR1 GTSNPN, CDR2 SVGIG (reference sequence). CDR3 nucleotide sequence: TGTGCCTGGAAAGGACAGGGGGCGTCCCACATTCAGTACTTC. This translates into CAWKGQGASHIQYF.

The rearrangement joins TRBV23-1 to TRBJ1-1; D not certain. TRBV23-1 is given ORF status, its function remaining uncertain. CDR3 length: 19 amino acids. V lost 2 bases and J 0 bases, leaving 22 bases between the germline ends. The CDR3 region is CASSQILERPGSMNTEAFF. The CDR3 DNA sequence: TGCGCCAGCAGTCAAATCCTCGAGCGGCCGGGTTCCATGAACACTGAAGCTTTCTTT.

J is TRBJ1-6 and V is TRBV4-2; D ambiguous. V dropped 0 bases and J dropped 0 bases, with 6 bases sitting between them. CDR1 LGHNA and CDR2 YNFKEQ come from the germline V gene. The CDR3 totals 16 residues. The CDR3 reads CASSQDPSSYNSPLHF. Here the CDR3 DNA reads TGTGCCAGCAGCCAAGATCCGAGCTCCTATAATTCACCCCTCCACTTT.

The V and J genes are TRBV6-5 and TRBJ1-1, with D possibly being TRBD1 (6 bases). The CDR3 is made up of 13 amino acids. V lost 5 bases and J 1 base, leaving 8 bases between the germline ends. The V gene's germline CDR1 is MNHEY and CDR2 SVGAGI. CDR3 region: CASSGGPNTEAFF. The CDR3 nucleotides read TGTGCCAGCAGTGGGGGCCCGAACACTGAAGCTTTCTTT.

In its sample, this clone was seen a few times. The chain links TRBV5-1 to TRBJ2-7; 8 nucleotides match TRBD2. Germline V gene lookup returns CDR1 SGHRS and CDR2 YFSETQ. The CDR3 consists of 15 residues. After removal of 4 bases from V and 4 bases from J, the junction contained 10 bases not matched to a gene. The CDR3 spells CASSPNSGASYEQYF. CDR3 nucleotide sequence: TGCGCCAGCAGCCCAAATAGCGGGGCGTCATACGAGCAGTACTTC.

The chain couples TRBV28 to TRBJ2-7; 9 nucleotides line up with TRBD1. This CDR3 is 15 amino acids long. In germline, CDR1 is MDHEN, CDR2 SYDVKM. The V segment lost 4 bases and the J segment 3 bases; nucleotides outside the gene matches: 7. Written as DNA, the CDR3 is TGTGCCAGCAGTTCTGAGCCGGGACAGGGCTACGAGCAGTACTTC. As protein: CASSSEPGQGYEQYF.

This clone turned up a few times. The chain joins TRBV5-4 to TRBJ2-7; D gene uncertain. The CDR3 consists of 15 residues. Trimming left V 1 base short and J 3 bases short, with 14 bases between. Germline CDR1 is SGHNT and CDR2 is YYREEE (reference sequence). The CDR3 region is CASSLQPGDVYEQYF. As DNA, the CDR3 is TGTGCCAGCAGCTTGCAACCAGGCGACGTCTACGAGCAGTACTTC.